This TCR beta chain was retrieved from a study of OX40 agonist ivuxolimab in advanced cancers. Profiled with immunoSEQ multiplex PCR; TCRdb holds only in-frame clones, not every one. The sample has approximately 79,000 clones, more than 85% seen once; the top ten hold roughly 2.4%. The material sequenced was CD4+ or CD8+ T cells sorted from blood, taken in a trial of the OX40 agonist ivuxolimab. This TCR was recovered from an adult with an advanced solid tumor such as melanoma, head and neck, liver or kidney cancer.

CDR3 DNA: TGTGCCAGCAGCGTTCAGGGTCTGAATGAGCAGTTCTTC. This translates into CASSVQGLNEQFF. V usage is TRBV7-3 and J usage is TRBJ2-1; D perhaps matches TRBD1 (5 bases). V lost 5 bases and J lost 7, with 12 bases in between. The germline V gene has CDR1 SGHTA and CDR2 FQGTGA. This CDR3 comprises 13 residues.